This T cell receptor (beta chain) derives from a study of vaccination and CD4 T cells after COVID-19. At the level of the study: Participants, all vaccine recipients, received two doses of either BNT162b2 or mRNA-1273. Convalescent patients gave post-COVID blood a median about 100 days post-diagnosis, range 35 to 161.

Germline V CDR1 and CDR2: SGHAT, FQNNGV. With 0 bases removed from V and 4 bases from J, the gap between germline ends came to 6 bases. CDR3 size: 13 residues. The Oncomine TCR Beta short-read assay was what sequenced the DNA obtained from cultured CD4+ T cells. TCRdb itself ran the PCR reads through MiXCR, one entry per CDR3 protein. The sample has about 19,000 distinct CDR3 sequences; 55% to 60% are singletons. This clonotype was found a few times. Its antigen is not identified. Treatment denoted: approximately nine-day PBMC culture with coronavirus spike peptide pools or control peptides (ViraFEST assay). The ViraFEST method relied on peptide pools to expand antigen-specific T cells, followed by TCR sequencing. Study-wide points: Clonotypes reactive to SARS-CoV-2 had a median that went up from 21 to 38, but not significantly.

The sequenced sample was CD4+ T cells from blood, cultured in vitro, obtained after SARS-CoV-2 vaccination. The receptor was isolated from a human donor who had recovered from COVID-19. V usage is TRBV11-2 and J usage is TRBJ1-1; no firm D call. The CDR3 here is CASSLDRSTEAFF. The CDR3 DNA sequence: TGTGCCAGCAGCTTAGATAGAAGCACTGAAGCTTTCTTT.